A selection of T cell receptor beta chains follows, all from one sample in a study of Tregs in tolerant kidney transplant recipients. Generated by immunoSEQ multiplex PCR, the TCRdb table keeps only in-frame clones and is missing some. The sample lists about 50,000 clones, more than 70% occurring once. This specimen was CD8+ T cells from blood (PBMCs), taken 12 months after the transplant. Every receptor here comes from a human patient who received a combined kidney and bone marrow transplant. Some T cells may be transferred from the graft donor. CDR3s include the opening cysteine and the closing phenylalanine or tryptophan. The order of the fields is V gene, D gene, clone size, J gene, CDR3 DNA, CDR3 protein. The D gene is left open where the match is weak. Size is omitted from some rows. Given values are once, few, many or a class for expanded clones.

TRBV19	NA	NA	TRBJ2-2	TGTGCCAGTACCACGGCCGGGGGAGTTTTGAACACCGGGGAGCTGTTTTTT	CASTTAGGVLNTGELFF
TRBV19	NA	few	TRBJ2-1	TGTGCCAGTAGTATAGCGGGGGTTGAGCAGTTCTTC	CASSIAGVEQFF
TRBV2	NA	NA	TRBJ2-7	TGTGCCAGCAGTGAAGCAGGAGGATATTACGAGCAGTACTTC	CASSEAGGYYEQYF
TRBV5-8	TRBD2	NA	TRBJ2-3	TGCGCCAGCAGCATTGGACTAGCGGGAAGCACAGATACGCAGTATTTT	CASSIGLAGSTDTQYF
TRBV9	NA	NA	TRBJ2-7	TGTGCCAGCAGCGTAGGGGGGGAAACCTACGAGCAGTACTTC	CASSVGGETYEQYF
TRBV11-2	TRBD2	NA	TRBJ2-2	TGTGCCAGCAGCTTAACGGGACTAGCGGGATCGAGGGACACCGGGGAGCTGTTTTTT	CASSLTGLAGSRDTGELFF
TRBV4-2	TRBD2	NA	TRBJ2-1	TGTGCCAGCAGCCAAGGTCTAGCGGGAGGGCCCCCCTACAATGAGCAGTTCTTC	CASSQGLAGGPPYNEQFF
TRBV13	NA	NA	TRBJ1-1	TGTGCCAGCAGCTTATTATCTGAAGCTTTCTTT	CASSLLSEAFF
TRBV4-3	NA	NA	TRBJ1-5	TGCGCCAGCGCACAGGGTGACGGGGAGCCCCAGCATTTT	CASAQGDGEPQHF
TRBV19	NA	NA	TRBJ2-2	TGTGCCAGTAGTATAGGCGGAAGGGGTACCGGGGAGCTGTTTTTT	CASSIGGRGTGELFF
TRBV7-8	TRBD2	NA	TRBJ2-3	TGTGCCAGCAGCTTTAAGCGGGGGAATAACTATGGCACAGATACGCAGTATTTT	CASSFKRGNNYGTDTQYF
TRBV29-1	NA	NA	TRBJ1-2	TGCAGCGTTGTTAGTGTCCTAGGAGGCTACACCTTC	CSVVSVLGGYTF
TRBV4-3	TRBD1	NA	TRBJ2-3	TGCGCCAGCAGCCAAGAGGCAGGGGGCGTAGATACGCAGTATTTT	CASSQEAGGVDTQYF
TRBV15	NA	NA	TRBJ2-5	TGTGCCACCAGCAGAGAATTGGGGCAACACCGGCAGACCCAGTACTTC	CATSRELGQHRQTQYF
TRBV27	NA	NA	TRBJ2-7	TGTGCCAGCTCCCTCGGACAATTCTCCTACGAGCAGTACTTC	CASSLGQFSYEQYF
TRBV9	TRBD1	NA	TRBJ2-7	TGTGCCAGCAGCACCCTGATGGGACAGGGGGCGTACGAGCAGTACTTC	CASSTLMGQGAYEQYF
TRBV27	NA	NA	TRBJ2-6	TGTGCCAGCAGTTTAGGGGCAGGGGCCAACGTCCTGACTTTC	CASSLGAGANVLTF
TRBV19	TRBD1	NA	TRBJ1-6	TGTGCCAGTAGTATAGCACCAGGGGGGAATTCACCCCTCCACTTT	CASSIAPGGNSPLHF
TRBV9	NA	large	TRBJ2-1	TGTGCCAGCAGCGTGGTTGTTAGCGGACACAATGAGCAGTTCTTC	CASSVVVSGHNEQFF
TRBV5-1	TRBD2	NA	TRBJ2-5	TGCGCCAGCACCGAACTAGCGGGGACGGAGACCCAGTACTTC	CASTELAGTETQYF
TRBV27	TRBD1	NA	TRBJ1-3	TGTGCCAGCACCTCGACCGGGACAGGGCCTTACTCTGGAAACACCATATATTTT	CASTSTGTGPYSGNTIYF
TRBV28	TRBD1	NA	TRBJ2-7	TGTGCCGAAAACAGGGGTGATTACGAGCAGTACTTC	CAENRGDYEQYF
TRBV4-2	NA	NA	TRBJ2-7	TGTGCCAGCAGCCAAGATAGCGAGCAGTACTTC	CASSQDSEQYF
TRBV7-9	TRBD1	NA	TRBJ1-2	TGTGCCAGCAGCTTACACTTAGGGGGCCCGGCGAGCTATGGCTACACCTTC	CASSLHLGGPASYGYTF
TRBV11-2	TRBD2	NA	TRBJ2-3	TGTGCCAGCAGCCCCCTAGCGGGAGGTCGCACAGATACGCAGTATTTT	CASSPLAGGRTDTQYF
TRBV7-2	TRBD2	NA	TRBJ2-7	TGTGCCAGCAGCCTCCCCCGCGGGACTAGCTTCTCCTACGAGCAGTACTTC	CASSLPRGTSFSYEQYF
TRBV7-9	NA	NA	TRBJ2-7	TGTGCCAGCAGCTTAGGCCCAGATGAGCAGTACTTC	CASSLGPDEQYF
TRBV20-1	NA	NA	TRBJ2-7	TGCAGTGCTAGTCTCGACGAGCAGTACTTC	CSASLDEQYF